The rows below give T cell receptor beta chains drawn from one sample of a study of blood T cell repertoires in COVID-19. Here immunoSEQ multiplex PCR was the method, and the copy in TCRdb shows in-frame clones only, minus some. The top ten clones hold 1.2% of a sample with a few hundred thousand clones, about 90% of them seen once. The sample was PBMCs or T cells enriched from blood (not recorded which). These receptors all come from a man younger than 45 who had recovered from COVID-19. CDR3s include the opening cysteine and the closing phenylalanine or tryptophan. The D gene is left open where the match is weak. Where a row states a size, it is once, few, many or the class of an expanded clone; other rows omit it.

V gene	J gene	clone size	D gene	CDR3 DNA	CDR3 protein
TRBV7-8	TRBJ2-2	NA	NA	TGTGCCAGCAGCCGAGAGTCGAGGCCCGTAAACACCGGGGAGCTGTTTTTT	CASSRESRPVNTGELFF
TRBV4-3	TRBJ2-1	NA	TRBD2	TGCGCCAGCAGCCTACGACCCCAGACTAGCGGGAGCTTCGATGAGCAGTTCTTC	CASSLRPQTSGSFDEQFF
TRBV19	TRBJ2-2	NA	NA	TGTGCCAGTAGTACCTCCCAAGGGGCCGGGGAGCTGTTTTTT	CASSTSQGAGELFF
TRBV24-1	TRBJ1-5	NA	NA	TGTGCCACCAGCGGACAGCATAGCAATCAGCCCCAGCATTTT	CATSGQHSNQPQHF
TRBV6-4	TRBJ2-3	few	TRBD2	TGTGCCAGCAGTGAGCGGGGGGGCACAGATACGCAGTATTTT	CASSERGGTDTQYF
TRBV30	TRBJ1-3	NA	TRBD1	TGTGCCTGGGGGGACAGCCTCTCTGGAAACACCATATATTTT	CAWGDSLSGNTIYF
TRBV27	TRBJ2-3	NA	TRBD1	TGTGCCAGCAGTTCCGAAGGGGGCAGGGATACGCAGTATTTT	CASSSEGGRDTQYF
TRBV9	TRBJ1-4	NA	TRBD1	TGTGCCAGCCCCGAGAGGCCGGGACAGTTTAATGAAAAACTGTTTTTT	CASPERPGQFNEKLFF
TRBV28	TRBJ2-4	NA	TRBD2	TGTGCCAGCAGTTTGGGAGCGGGAGTAAAGTACTTC	CASSLGAGVKYF
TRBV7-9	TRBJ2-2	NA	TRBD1	TGTGCCAGCAGCCCAACAAATAGACAGGGGCGGCACACCGGGGAGCTGTTTTTT	CASSPTNRQGRHTGELFF
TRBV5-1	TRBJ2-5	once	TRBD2	TGCGCCAGCAGCTTGGGGACTAGCGGGGCGGAGACCCAGTACTTC	CASSLGTSGAETQYF
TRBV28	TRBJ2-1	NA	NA	TGTGCCAGCAGTTTCTACGGACAGTGGGCCCTCAATGAGCAGTTCTTC	CASSFYGQWALNEQFF
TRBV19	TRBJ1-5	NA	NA	TGTGCCAGTAGTGACGGCAGGGGAGAAAGTGGCAATCAGCCCCAGCATTTT	CASSDGRGESGNQPQHF
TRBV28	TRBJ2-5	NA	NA	TGTGCCAGCAGTTACCCGCAGGGCCTCCAAGAGACCCAGTACTTC	CASSYPQGLQETQYF
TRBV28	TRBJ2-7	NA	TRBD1	TGTGCCAGCAGTTTATTACAGGGGGCGCCTATCGAGCAGTACTTC	CASSLLQGAPIEQYF
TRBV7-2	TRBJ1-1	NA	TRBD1	TGTGCCAGCAGCACGACAGGGGGCAGGACTGAAGCTTTCTTT	CASSTTGGRTEAFF